Listed here are 24 T cell receptor beta chains from one sample, sequenced in a study of identical twins. TCRdb analysed the 5' RACE reads with MiXCR anew, one entry per CDR3 protein. The sample yields about 1.7 million distinct CDR3 sequences, about 32% seen once. The specimen sequenced was cord blood. These receptors all stem from a newborn girl in good health.

This clonotype was seen a few times. The rearrangement uses TRBV2 and TRBJ2-2; maybe TRBD2 (5 bases). The CDR3 totals 13 residues. Trimming took off 7 bases at V and 6 bases at J, with 12 bases between the two ends. Germline CDR1 is SNHLY and CDR2 is FYNNEI. The CDR3 loop reads CASTRGHSGELFF. DNA of the CDR3: TGTGCCAGCACCCGAGGGCATTCCGGGGAGCTGTTTTTT.

This chain connects TRBV20-1 to TRBJ1-1; D unclear. This CDR3 comprises 12 residues. Per germline, CDR1 DFQATT and CDR2 SNEGSKA (reference sequence). Between the trimmed V and J ends, which lost 0 bases and 12 bases, there was a span of 14 bases. In nucleotides, the CDR3 is TGCAGTGCTAGAGATCAGGCTGGACGGTCTTTCTTT. Amino acid sequence: CSARDQAGRSFF.

This rearrangement joins TRBV28 to TRBJ2-1, with 14 bases that match TRBD2. V dropped 4 bases and J dropped 7; count of bases not matched to a gene: 6. Germline V gives CDR1 MDHEN, CDR2 SYDVKM. The length of the CDR3 is 16 residues. This CDR3 is CASSSGLAGAWNEQFF. CDR3 DNA: TGTGCCAGCAGTTCGGGACTAGCGGGAGCTTGGAATGAGCAGTTCTTC.

This clonotype occurred a few times. The V and J genes are TRBV24-1 and TRBJ2-2; no definite D call. Germline V gene data show CDR1 as KGHDR and CDR2 as SFDVKD. The ends were cut back, 5 bases at V and 6 bases at J, with 6 bases in the middle. The CDR3 extends over 12 amino acids. CDR3 residues: CATSVAAGELFF. The CDR3 bases are TGTGCCACCAGTGTGGCCGCCGGGGAGCTGTTTTTT.

The CDR3 DNA reads as TGTGCCAGCAGTCGGTCCAGCCCCTACGAGCAGTACTTC. This codes for CASSRSSPYEQYF. The rearrangement joins TRBV12-3 or TRBV12-4 to TRBJ2-7, with no clear D. V dropped 5 bases and J dropped 2 bases, with 10 bases sitting between them. The CDR3 is 13 amino acids.

J is TRBJ2-7 and V is TRBV5-1; 8 bases align to TRBD2. The CDR3 consists of 16 residues. Per the germline V gene, CDR1 is SGHRS and CDR2 is YFSETQ. V lost 4 bases to trimming and J lost 4 bases; unmatched junction nucleotides: 13. CDR3 DNA: TGCGCCAGCAGCCCACCGGGGGGGTGGCTAGCGTACGAGCAGTACTTC. It encodes CASSPPGGWLAYEQYF.

This sequence joins TRBV4-1 and TRBJ1-6; D remains unclear. V shed 0 bases and J shed 3 bases, with 6 bases lying between them. Germline V gives CDR1 MGHRA, CDR2 YSYEKL. This CDR3 comprises 15 residues. The CDR3 sequence is CASSQDGLYNSPLHF. Written as DNA, the CDR3 is TGCGCCAGCAGCCAAGACGGGCTCTATAATTCACCCCTCCACTTT.

The J gene is TRBJ1-6, the V gene TRBV2, with 7 positions matching TRBD1. The V and J ends lost 6 bases and 4 bases, in that order; junction bases with no gene match: 6. Germline CDR1 reads SNHLY; CDR2 reads FYNNEI. The CDR3 is 15 amino acids. The CDR3 loop is CASSPQGGYNSPLHF. The CDR3 DNA sequence: TGTGCCAGCAGCCCTCAGGGGGGTTATAATTCACCCCTCCACTTT.

The chain recombines TRBV10-3 with TRBJ2-6, with TRBD1 matching 10 bases. From germline, CDR1 is ENHRY and CDR2 SYGVKD. V lost 5 bases and J lost 4; bases outside the gene matches: 8. The CDR3 has 17 amino acids. The CDR3 DNA follows: TGTGCCATCAGTACCGGGACAGGGGCAAGAGGGGCCAACGTCCTGACTTTC. Translated: CAISTGTGARGANVLTF.

This chain links TRBV20-1 with TRBJ2-2; TRBD1 matches at 8 bases. The trim removed 3 bases at V and 1 base at J, leaving 4 bases unmatched. This CDR3 region has 15 residues. Per the germline V gene, CDR1 is DFQATT and CDR2 is SNEGSKA (reference sequence). The CDR3 loop reads CSARGRGRNTGELFF. The CDR3 DNA reads as TGCAGTGCTAGGGGCAGGGGGCGGAACACCGGGGAGCTGTTTTTT.

The V gene is TRBV2, the J gene TRBJ1-2; D might be TRBD1 (5 bases). Germline CDR1 is SNHLY and CDR2 is FYNNEI. Trimming cost V 8 bases and J 7 bases, with 11 bases left between them. The CDR3 consists of 11 residues. The CDR3, as DNA: TGTGCCAGCGCCCCAAGGGGTGGCTACACCTTC. Amino acids: CASAPRGGYTF.

This clonotype was seen at least ten times. The gene calls are TRBV20-1 and TRBJ2-1; D is undetermined. The CDR3 has 12 amino acids. In germline, CDR1 is DFQATT, CDR2 SNEGSKA (reference sequence). CDR3 in amino acids: CSAPGSYNEQFF. CDR3 DNA sequence: TGCAGCGCTCCAGGTTCCTACAATGAGCAGTTCTTC.

The genes are TRBV7-2 and TRBJ1-6, with 8 bases fitting TRBD1. The CDR3 length is 14 residues. Germline CDR1 and CDR2: SGHTA and FQGNSA. V lost 5 bases, J lost 12 bases, and 9 bases stayed unmatched. The CDR3 DNA reads as TGTGCCAGCAGCCCTTGGGACAGGCCTGAACCCCTCCACTTT. Protein: CASSPWDRPEPLHF.

The gene calls are TRBV6-1 and TRBJ2-4; D unresolved. With the DNA end fitting TRBJ2-7 better, the J assignment may be wrong. CDR1 is MNHNS and CDR2 is SASEGT in the germline V gene. The CDR3 covers 13 residues. In nucleotides, the CDR3 is TGTGCCAGCAGTGAACCACCCTACTACGAGCAGTACTTC. It codes for CASSEPPYYEQYF.

This clonotype was detected a few times. The gene calls are TRBV9 and TRBJ2-7; D is possibly TRBD2 (6 bases). This CDR3 region has 15 residues. Deletions cut 0 bases from V and 4 bases from J, with 14 bases between. Per germline, CDR1 SGDLS and CDR2 YYNGEE. Here the CDR3 DNA reads TGTGCCAGCAGCGTAGCTGCTAGTCGGGGGTACGAGCAGTACTTC. Amino acid sequence: CASSVAASRGYEQYF.

CDR3 protein: CASSLAPGGNTEAFF. CDR3 nucleotides: TGTGCCAGCAGCTTAGCTCCGGGTGGGAACACTGAAGCTTTCTTT. The V and J genes are TRBV7-2 and TRBJ1-1; D unclear. The CDR3 sequence is 15 residues long. In germline, CDR1 is SGHTA, CDR2 FQGNSA. V dropped 0 bases and J dropped 1 base, with 9 bases sitting between them.

This chain uses TRBV28 with TRBJ1-5; the match to TRBD1 covers 8 bases. V lost 4 bases to trimming and J lost 7 bases; unmatched junction nucleotides: 15. Germline V CDR1 and CDR2: MDHEN, SYDVKM. CDR3 size: 17 residues. Here the CDR3 DNA reads TGTGCCAGCAGTTCTCCCTCCGTCAGGGGGCTGAGCCAGCCCCAGCATTTT. The encoded protein is CASSSPSVRGLSQPQHF. The full variable domain, rest sourced from reference TRBV28 and TRBJ1-5, is DVKVTQSSRYLVKRTGEKVFLECVQDMDHENMFWYRQDPGLGLRLIYFSYDVKMKEKGDIPEGYSVSREKKERFSLILESASTNQTSMYLCASSSPSVRGLSQPQHFGDGTRLSIL.

This clonotype was seen a handful of times. The chain couples TRBV12-3 or TRBV12-4 to TRBJ2-1, with 12 bases identical to TRBD2. The trim removed 3 bases at V and 1 base at J, leaving 4 bases unmatched. CDR3 length equals 17 residues. CDR3 nucleotide sequence: TGTGCCAGCAGTTTGACTAGCGGGAGTATATCCTACAATGAGCAGTTCTTC. Translated: CASSLTSGSISYNEQFF.

This clonotype was recorded at least ten times. This chain links TRBV12-3 or TRBV12-4 with TRBJ1-2, with TRBD1 as a possible D gene (5 bases). With 5 bases removed from V and 5 bases from J, the gap between germline ends came to 9 bases. The CDR3 consists of 12 residues. The CDR3 DNA follows: TGTGCCAGCAGTCCCCAGGGTTATGGCTACACCTTC. Translation: CASSPQGYGYTF.

V gene TRBV12-3 or TRBV12-4 combines with J gene TRBJ2-7; D unclear. The CDR3 runs 13 residues. V lost 6 bases to trimming and J lost 4 bases, with 13 bases between them. The CDR3 here is CASRSSLGYEQYF. DNA of the CDR3: TGTGCCAGCAGGAGTTCGTTAGGTTACGAGCAGTACTTC.

This clonotype was detected only a few times. The chain couples TRBV27 to TRBJ2-3; D remains unclear. The CDR3 runs 15 residues. Germline CDR1 reads MNHEY; CDR2 reads SMNVEV (reference sequence). Deletions cut 2 bases from V and 1 base from J, with 10 bases between. CDR3 sequence (DNA): TGTGCCAGCAGTTTAAACGGTGCCGGCACAGATACGCAGTATTTT. Residues: CASSLNGAGTDTQYF.

This clonotype occurred a few times. CDR3 bases: TGCGCCAGCAGCACGGAAGGGCCAGTCGGCTACACCTTC. Translation: CASSTEGPVGYTF. The chain recombines TRBV5-1 with TRBJ1-2; D is undetermined. CDR1 is SGHRS and CDR2 is YFSETQ in the germline V gene. The CDR3 runs to 13 residues. V was pared by 4 bases and J by 8 bases, with 15 bases between.

This clonotype came up a few times. This chain joins TRBV14 and TRBJ2-7, with D uncertain. Germline-derived CDR1 and CDR2 are SGHDN and FVKESK. This CDR3 region has 15 residues. Trimming removed 1 base from V and 4 bases from J, with 14 bases in between. CDR3 in amino acids: CASSQVGQNNYEQYF. The CDR3, as DNA: TGTGCCAGCAGCCAAGTCGGCCAGAATAATTACGAGCAGTACTTC.

This clonotype was found a few times. The rearrangement joins TRBV7-2 to TRBJ2-1; a weak D match, TRBD1 (5 bases). Trimming shortened V by 6 bases and J by 5 bases, and 17 bases separated the two germline ends. This CDR3 is 15 amino acids long. CDR1 and CDR2 from the germline V gene are SGHTA and FQGNSA. The CDR3 spells CASSQGVGRNNEQFF. CDR3 coding DNA: TGTGCCAGCAGTCAAGGGGTAGGTCGGAACAATGAGCAGTTCTTC.